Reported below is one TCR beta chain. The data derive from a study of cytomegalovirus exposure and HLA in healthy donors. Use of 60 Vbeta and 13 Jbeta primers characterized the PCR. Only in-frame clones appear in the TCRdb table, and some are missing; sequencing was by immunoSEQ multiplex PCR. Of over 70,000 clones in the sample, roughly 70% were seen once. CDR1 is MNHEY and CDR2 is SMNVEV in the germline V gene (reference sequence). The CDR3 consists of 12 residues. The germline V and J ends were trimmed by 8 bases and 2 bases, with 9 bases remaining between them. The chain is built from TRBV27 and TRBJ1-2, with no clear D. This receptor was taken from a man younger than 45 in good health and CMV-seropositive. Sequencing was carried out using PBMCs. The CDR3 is CASAASNYGYTF. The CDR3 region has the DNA TGTGCCAGCGCAGCTAGCAACTATGGCTACACCTTC.